This T cell receptor beta chain appears in the sequencing data of a study of CD8+ T cells in alopecia areata. Study information: Affected scalp percentage determined the severity score of treated patients.

cDNA prepared by RNA extraction and subsequent reverse transcription served as the template for sequencing. Here immunoSEQ multiplex PCR was the method, and the copy in TCRdb shows in-frame clones only, minus some. The sample holds 150,000 to 200,000 clones, about three fifths seen once. This clone has only a few counts. Its specificity is not known. Study-level points and caveats: Numerous expanded lesional clones remained in scalp and blood during tofacitinib. Clonality was higher in lesional than normal scalp, especially in alopecia totalis/universalis.

Treatment here: oral pan-JAK inhibitor, 5-10 mg twice daily. Peripheral blood and lesional scalp punch biopsies were taken from alopecia areata patients. V was trimmed by 2 bases and J by 1 base, leaving 4 bases between them. In germline, CDR1 is MNHEY, CDR2 SVGAGI. This CDR3 has 13 residues. Specimen: CD4+ T cells sorted from blood, collected at week 24, from a patient treated with tofacitinib. V and J are TRBV6-5 and TRBJ2-3; D not resolved. The receptor's source is a human donor with alopecia areata. CDR3 bases: TGTGCCAGCAGTTACGGGGGCACAGATACGCAGTATTTT. Its protein product is CASSYGGTDTQYF.